The T cell receptor (beta chain) described here comes from a study of blood T cell repertoires in COVID-19 (dated by TCRdb to 2020 to 2021). With regard to the full study: Collaborator samples came from the United States, Italy and Spain and covered acute and convalescent phases of COVID-19. The prospective study material was composed of cDNA or gDNA derived from T cells, B-cell-depleted T cells, or PBMCs. Deeply sampled blood TCRbeta repertoires from subjects exposed to, actively infected with, or recovered from COVID-19 were included in the dataset. The repertoires were released in a freely available public database meant as a resource for research on the immune response to SARS-CoV-2. Samples came from the ongoing ImmuneRACE study (first 160 participants) plus 1,254 subjects from 6 global collaborators. Nearly every sample came with metadata listing a de-identified subject ID, COVID-19 status, age in years and sex. Where HLA class I and class II types were available, the types were taken from metadata supplied by the sample provider, not from assay-based typing. The paper's findings and limits, for the study overall: The amount of clinical and demographic metadata varied by source and participant and was provided uncurated.

CDR1 and CDR2 were assigned from the germline V gene as SGHRS and YFSETQ. At the junction V is shortened by 0 bases and J by 3 bases, with 9 bases in between. Including cysteine and phenylalanine, the CDR3 has 15 amino acids. The CDR3 DNA has 45 bases and is translated from base 1. Each collaborating institution followed its own protocols to collect whole blood in K2EDTA tubes. For TCRbeta analysis, collaborator samples were shipped as frozen whole blood, as isolated PBMCs, or as DNA extracted from either sample type. Worth noting for this clone: Its antigen has not been determined. No quality values exist for individual bases; no much larger clone is one base distant.

TCRbeta CDR3 regions were amplified from genomic DNA by means of the immunoSEQ Assay, a bias-controlled multiplex PCR. The study's processing was this. Within the assay, amplification of reference gene primers was used to estimate how many nucleated cells each sample contained. To quantify the absolute abundance of each unique TCRbeta CDR3 rearrangement, sequence reads were collapsed and filtered. Productive Simpson clonality was computed per sample as the square root of Simpson's diversity index over productive rearrangements. Held by TCRdb, this immuneACCESS table contains in-frame sequences only and omits some clones. Under half of the omission traces to an unresolved V gene where checked; the cause of the rest is unknown. V, J and clone size were drawn from that table, and D and trimming were deduced from the DNA. A total of some 120,000 clones appear in this sample, roughly 82% of them only once. The ten largest clones add up to around 5% of the sample.

The sequence links TRBV5-1 to TRBJ2-2, and perhaps TRBD1 as D gene, on 5 matching bases. The source of this sequence is a human donor in a cohort sampled during active COVID-19. The sequenced sample was peripheral blood. The DNA sequence is as follows: TGCGCCAGCAGCTTGGGACAGTACGACACCGGGGAGCTGTTTTTT. Its coded protein is CASSLGQYDTGELFF.